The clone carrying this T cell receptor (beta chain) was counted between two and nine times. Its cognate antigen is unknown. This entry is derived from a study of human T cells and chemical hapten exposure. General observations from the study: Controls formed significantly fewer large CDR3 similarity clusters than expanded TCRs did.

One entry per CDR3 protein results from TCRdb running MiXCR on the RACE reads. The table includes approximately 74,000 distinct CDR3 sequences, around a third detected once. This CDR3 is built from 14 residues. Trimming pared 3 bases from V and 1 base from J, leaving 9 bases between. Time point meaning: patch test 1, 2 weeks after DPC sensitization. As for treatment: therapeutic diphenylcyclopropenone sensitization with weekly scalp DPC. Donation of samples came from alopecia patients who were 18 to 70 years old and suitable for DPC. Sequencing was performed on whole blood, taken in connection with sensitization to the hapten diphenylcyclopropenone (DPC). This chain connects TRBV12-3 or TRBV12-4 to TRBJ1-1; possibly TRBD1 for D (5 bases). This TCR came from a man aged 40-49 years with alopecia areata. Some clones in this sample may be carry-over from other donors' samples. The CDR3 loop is CASSLGLTNTEAFF. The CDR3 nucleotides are TGTGCCAGCAGTTTGGGACTTACGAACACTGAAGCTTTCTTT.